The source of this TCR beta chain is a study of T cell responses to AZD1222 COVID-19 vaccine. Generated by immunoSEQ multiplex PCR, the TCRdb table keeps only in-frame clones and is missing some. The data contain over 70,000 clones, 70% to 90% of them singletons. Study outcomes and limitations: The study sampled repertoires only after the peak T cell response.

This clone has a handful of counts. Its cognate antigen is unknown. This CDR3 is built from 15 residues. V lost 0 bases and J 0 bases, leaving 7 bases between the germline ends. In germline, CDR1 is SGDLS, CDR2 YYNGEE. Source: peripheral blood, taken on day 0 of MenACWY control vaccination. The chain couples TRBV9 to TRBJ1-3; D possibly corresponds to TRBD1 (5 bases). The clonotype comes from an adult in good health. The CDR3: CASSVVGGSGNTIYF. In DNA, the CDR3 is TGTGCCAGCAGCGTAGTTGGGGGCTCTGGAAACACCATATATTTT.